The clone carrying this T cell receptor beta chain showed up just a few times. The antigen is unknown. The germline V and J ends were trimmed by 2 bases and 8 bases, with 11 bases remaining between them. CDR3 length: 14 amino acids. The germline V gene encodes CDR1 SGHRS and CDR2 YFSETQ. The data are from a study of T cell repertoires in cytomegalovirus infection. At the level of the study: Public TCR beta signatures provided an indication of both CMV infection and a matching HLA type.

Findings and caveats of the study: The ex vivo response showed dominance by HLA-C-restricted CMV-specific TCR beta clonotypes.

TCRdb called the reads again in MiXCR, with one record for every CDR3 protein. In the table there are 100,000 to 150,000 distinct CDR3 sequences, 32% of which are singletons. The receptor comes from a human donor in good health (CMV status not recorded). Some clones in this sample may be carry-over from other donors' samples. The starting material was CD8+ T cells from cultured PBMCs, obtained from culture after CMV antigen stimulation. The gene calls are TRBV5-1 and TRBJ1-6, with D possibly matching TRBD1 (5 bases). CDR3 sequence: CASSFGGGYSPLHF. In DNA, the CDR3 is TGCGCCAGCAGCTTTGGGGGGGGATATTCACCCCTCCACTTT.